A selection of T cell receptor beta chains follows, all from one sample in a study of T cell repertoires in cytomegalovirus infection. These receptors are not linked to any known antigen. Via MiXCR, TCRdb re-called the reads, giving one row per CDR3 protein. Of some 350,000 distinct CDR3 sequences in the sample, about 34% were seen once. Specimen: cultured PBMCs, collected from culture after CMV antigen stimulation. Receptor source: a human donor in good health (CMV status not recorded). Some clones in this sample may be carry-over from other donors' samples. The CDR3 runs from the conserved cysteine through the conserved F or W. The order of the fields is clone size, D gene, CDR3 length, V gene, J gene, CDR3 protein, CDR3 DNA. A D gene is named only where the DNA matches it firmly. The size of a clone is reported for some rows only, either as once, few or many, or as a class for expanded clones.

.	.	13	TRBV7-9	TRBJ1-5	CASSPPGGQPQHF	TGTGCCAGCAGTCCCCCCGGGGGGCAGCCCCAGCATTTT
.	TRBD1	14	TRBV29-1	TRBJ2-2	CSVETGDFTGELFF	TGCAGCGTTGAGACAGGGGACTTCACCGGGGAGCTGTTTTTT
few	.	13	TRBV7-9	TRBJ1-1	CASSLGIDTEAFF	TGTGCCAGCAGCTTGGGGATAGACACTGAAGCTTTCTTT
many	.	17	TRBV7-2	TRBJ1-2	CASSRGRGPRLLYGYTF	TGTGCCAGCAGCCGGGGGAGGGGCCCTCGCCTACTCTATGGCTACACCTTC
many	TRBD1	15	TRBV7-2	TRBJ1-2	CASSLVTGGDYGYTF	TGTGCCAGCAGCTTAGTGACAGGGGGCGACTATGGCTACACCTTC
once	TRBD2	14	TRBV5-3	TRBJ2-2	CASRRDYRTGELFF	TGTGCCAGCAGGAGGGACTACCGCACCGGGGAGCTGTTTTTT
few	TRBD1	14	TRBV11-1	TRBJ2-7	CASSSLDRGGEQYF	TGTGCCAGCAGCTCCTTGGACAGGGGAGGGGAGCAGTACTTC
.	.	12	TRBV11-3	TRBJ2-1	CASSVAANEQFF	TGTGCCAGCAGCGTAGCGGCCAATGAGCAGTTCTTC
.	.	16	TRBV12-3/TRBV12-4	TRBJ2-6	CASSLRRPSGANVLTF	TGTGCCAGCAGTTTGCGACGGCCCTCTGGGGCCAACGTCCTGACTTTC
.	TRBD2	16	TRBV4-2	TRBJ2-3	CASSQETSGSTDTQYF	TGTGCCAGCAGCCAAGAAACTAGCGGGAGCACAGATACGCAGTATTTT
few	.	15	TRBV7-2	TRBJ2-1	CASSLAEASRHEQFF	TGTGCCAGCAGCTTAGCTGAGGCCTCGCGCCATGAGCAGTTCTTC
.	.	14	TRBV6-1	TRBJ1-4	CACSIGRINEKLFF	TGTGCCTGCAGTATAGGACGCATTAATGAAAAACTGTTTTTT
few	.	18	TRBV28	TRBJ2-5	CASSSDGAGGPRQETQYF	TGTGCCAGCAGTTCCGACGGGGCAGGCGGACCCCGCCAAGAGACCCAGTACTTC
few	TRBD2	15	TRBV7-6	TRBJ2-1	CASSFDLAGDNEQFF	TGTGCCAGCAGCTTCGACCTAGCGGGGGACAATGAGCAGTTCTTC
.	.	12	TRBV7-2	TRBJ2-1	CASSPGVNEQFF	TGTGCCAGCAGCCCGGGAGTCAATGAGCAGTTCTTC
few	.	15	TRBV7-9	TRBJ1-1	CASSADQGLNTEAFF	TGTGCCAGCAGCGCCGACCAGGGTTTGAACACTGAAGCTTTCTTT
.	.	14	TRBV11-3	TRBJ1-1	CASSDRRTTTEAFF	TGTGCCAGCAGCGATAGACGGACTACGACCGAAGCTTTCTTT
.	TRBD2	14	TRBV7-2	TRBJ2-1	CASSGASGSQEQFF	TGTGCCAGCAGCGGGGCTAGCGGGAGCCAAGAGCAGTTCTTC
many	.	17	TRBV7-2	TRBJ2-1	CASTRQGGGFSHNEQFF	TGTGCCAGCACCCGTCAGGGAGGCGGGTTTTCCCACAATGAGCAGTTCTTC
.	.	13	TRBV12-3/TRBV12-4	TRBJ2-1	CASSLTVADEQFF	TGTGCCAGCAGTTTGACGGTGGCGGATGAGCAGTTCTTC
few	.	13	TRBV7-6	TRBJ2-2	CASSLGSSGELFF	TGTGCCAGCAGCTTAGGTTCCTCCGGGGAGCTGTTTTTT
few	.	16	TRBV7-2	TRBJ1-1	CASSLDRERMNTEAFF	TGTGCCAGCAGCTTAGACAGGGAACGTATGAACACTGAAGCTTTCTTT
.	TRBD1	15	TRBV19	TRBJ2-5	CASRGTGLIMETQYF	TGTGCCAGTAGGGGGACAGGGCTGATCATGGAGACCCAGTACTTC
many	.	14	TRBV28	TRBJ2-7	CASSLWGGDYEQYF	TGTGCCAGCAGTTTGTGGGGTGGAGACTACGAGCAGTACTTC
few	.	13	TRBV4-3	TRBJ2-7	CASSPARGYEQYF	TGCGCCAGCAGCCCCGCGAGAGGTTACGAGCAGTACTTC
few	TRBD2	18	TRBV9	TRBJ2-5	CASSVATTSGRASETQYF	TGTGCCAGCAGCGTAGCTACTACTAGCGGGAGGGCCTCTGAGACCCAGTACTTC
few	TRBD1	16	TRBV7-9	TRBJ1-4	CASSKTGDEVIGKLFF	TGTGCCAGCAGCAAAACAGGGGACGAAGTTATCGGAAAACTGTTTTTT
few	TRBD2	15	TRBV6-2/TRBV6-3	TRBJ2-3	CASSYQGGRTDTQYF	TGTGCCAGCAGTTACCAAGGCGGGAGAACAGATACGCAGTATTTT
.	.	14	TRBV7-6	TRBJ2-1	CASSSTQSYNEQFF	TGTGCCAGCAGCTCGACTCAGTCCTACAATGAGCAGTTCTTC
.	.	14	TRBV7-2	TRBJ1-2	CASSLQSQRDGYTF	TGTGCCAGCAGCTTACAGTCCCAACGGGATGGCTACACCTTC